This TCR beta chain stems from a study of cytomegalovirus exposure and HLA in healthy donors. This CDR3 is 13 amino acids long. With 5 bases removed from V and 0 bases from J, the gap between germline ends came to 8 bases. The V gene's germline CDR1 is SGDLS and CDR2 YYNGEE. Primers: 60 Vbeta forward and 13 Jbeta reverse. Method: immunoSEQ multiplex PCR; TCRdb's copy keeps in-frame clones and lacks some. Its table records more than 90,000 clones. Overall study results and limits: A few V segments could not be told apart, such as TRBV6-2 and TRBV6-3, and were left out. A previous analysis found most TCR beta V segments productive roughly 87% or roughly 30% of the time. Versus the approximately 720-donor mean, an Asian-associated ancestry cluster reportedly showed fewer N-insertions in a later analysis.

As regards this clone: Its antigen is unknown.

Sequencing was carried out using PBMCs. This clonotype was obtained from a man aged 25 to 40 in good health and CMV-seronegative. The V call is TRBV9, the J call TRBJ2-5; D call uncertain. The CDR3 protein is CASSPPYQETQYF. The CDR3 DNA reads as TGTGCCAGCAGTCCCCCCTACCAAGAGACCCAGTACTTC.